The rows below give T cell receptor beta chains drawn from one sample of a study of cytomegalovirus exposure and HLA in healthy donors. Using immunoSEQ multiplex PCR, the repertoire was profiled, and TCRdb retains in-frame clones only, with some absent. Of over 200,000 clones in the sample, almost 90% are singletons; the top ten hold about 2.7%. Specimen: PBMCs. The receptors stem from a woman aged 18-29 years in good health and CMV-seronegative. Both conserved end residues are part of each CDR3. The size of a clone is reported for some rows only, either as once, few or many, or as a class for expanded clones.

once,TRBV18,CASSPIGQGAVEQYF
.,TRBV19,CAAGGLETQYF
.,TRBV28,CASKITGGGFNEQFF
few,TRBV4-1,CASSQVGAETQYF
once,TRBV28,CASGRGLSEQYF
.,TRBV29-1,CSVESADSGRSWEQYF
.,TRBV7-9,CASRASGSLSYEQYF
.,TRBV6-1,CASSFEAPEAFF
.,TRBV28,CASRQGSNQPQHF
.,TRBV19,CASSPRSGVPANEKLFF